This is a list of T cell receptor beta chains from one sample in a study of T cells in Graves' hyperthyroidism and ophthalmopathy. TCRdb reprocessed the multiplex PCR reads via MiXCR and lists one record per CDR3 protein. The profile shows under 300,000 distinct CDR3 sequences, around 20% of them singletons. Sample: blood. Receptor source: a young man with Graves' ophthalmopathy. The CDR3 runs from the conserved cysteine through the conserved F or W. Fields, in order: clone size, J gene, CDR3 length, D gene, V gene, CDR3 DNA, CDR3 protein. A D gene is named only where the DNA matches it firmly. Clone size is stated in some rows and not others, as once, few, many or a class when expanded.

few | TRBJ1-5 | 14 | - | TRBV12-3/TRBV12-4 | TGTGCCAGCAGTTATGAGACAGTTAATCAGCCCCAGCATTTT | CASSYETVNQPQHF
many | TRBJ1-1 | 17 | - | TRBV5-1 | TGCGCCAGCAGCTTGGGTACCCAGTGGTTCCTGAACACTGAAGCTTTCTTT | CASSLGTQWFLNTEAFF
many | TRBJ1-5 | 14 | - | TRBV24-1 | TGTGCCACCAGTGCGGCAGTTCCCAATCAGCCCCAGCATTTT | CATSAAVPNQPQHF
few | TRBJ2-3 | 11 | - | TRBV6-2/TRBV6-3 | TGTGCCAGCAGTTACCTTTCTACGCAGTATTTT | CASSYLSTQYF
- | TRBJ2-2 | 14 | - | TRBV5-5 | TGTGCCAGCAGCGGGACAACGAACACCGGGGAGCTGTTTTTT | CASSGTTNTGELFF
- | TRBJ2-2 | 15 | - | TRBV7-9 | TGTGCCAGCAGGGACAGGAGGGCCAGCGCCGGGGAGCTGTTTTTT | CASRDRRASAGELFF
- | TRBJ2-7 | 13 | - | TRBV29-1 | TGCAGCGTTGAAGTGGGGGTGGGGAACGAGCAGTACTTC | CSVEVGVGNEQYF
many | TRBJ2-7 | 13 | - | TRBV20-1 | TGCAGTGGCGTCGGCGGGTTCTCCTACGAGCAGTACTTC | CSGVGGFSYEQYF
once | TRBJ2-5 | 11 | - | TRBV19 | TGTGCCAGTAGTAAAGGGCAGACCCAGTACTTC | CASSKGQTQYF
many | TRBJ1-5 | 16 | - | TRBV27 | TGTGCCAGCAGTTCGGCCCGACAGATTACCAATCAGCCCCAGCATTTT | CASSSARQITNQPQHF
few | TRBJ1-2 | 11 | - | TRBV3-1 | TGTGCCAGCAGCCGGGGAGACGGCTACACCTTC | CASSRGDGYTF
- | TRBJ2-3 | 14 | TRBD1 | TRBV20-1 | TGCAGTGCTAGTTTACAGGGGTACACAGATACGCAGTATTTT | CSASLQGYTDTQYF
- | TRBJ1-1 | 11 | - | TRBV6-1 | TGTGCCAGCAGAGACGGCCAGGTGGCTTTCTTT | CASRDGQVAFF
many | TRBJ2-2 | 16 | - | TRBV11-3 | TGTGCCAGCAGCCCGGCGATGGCTGGGGCTACCGGGGAGCTGTTTTTT | CASSPAMAGATGELFF
many | TRBJ2-3 | 14 | - | TRBV18 | TGTGCCAGTGACCCAGGGAGTAGCACAGATACGCAGTATTTT | CASDPGSSTDTQYF
- | TRBJ2-7 | 13 | - | TRBV30 | TGTGCCTGGAACCGGATTGAGGGTTCCGAGCAGTACTTC | CAWNRIEGSEQYF
many | TRBJ2-3 | 14 | - | TRBV7-9 | TGTGCCAGCAGCCGACAGGCTATCACAGATACGCAGTATTTT | CASSRQAITDTQYF
few | TRBJ2-1 | 13 | - | TRBV20-1 | TGCAGTGCTAGAGTAGGAGGGATCGCTGAGCAGTTCTTC | CSARVGGIAEQFF
- | TRBJ2-7 | 15 | TRBD2 | TRBV20-1 | TGCAGTGCTAGAGGGACTAGCGGGGACTCCTACGAGCAGTACTTC | CSARGTSGDSYEQYF
few | TRBJ2-5 | 17 | TRBD1 | TRBV3-1 | TGTGCCAGCTCACCGCCAAACAGGGGGCGTCGGCAAGAGACCCAGTACTTC | CASSPPNRGRRQETQYF
many | TRBJ2-3 | 15 | - | TRBV5-6 | TGTGCCAGCAGCTTGGTTGGGGCCCACGCAGATACGCAGTATTTT | CASSLVGAHADTQYF
- | TRBJ2-1 | 15 | TRBD2 | TRBV6-2/TRBV6-3 | TGTGCCAGCAGGTTTGGCGGGAGCTCCTACAATGAGCAGTTCTTC | CASRFGGSSYNEQFF
many | TRBJ1-1 | 16 | TRBD1 | TRBV11-2 | TGTGCCAGCAGCTTATCAGGGGGGGGGATGAACACTGAAGCTTTCTTT | CASSLSGGGMNTEAFF
- | TRBJ2-5 | 17 | TRBD1 | TRBV11-2 | TGTGCCAGCAGCCTTCGGGACAGGGGGCAGGTAGAAGAGACCCAGTACTTC | CASSLRDRGQVEETQYF
- | TRBJ2-1 | 18 | TRBD2 | TRBV11-1 | TGTGCCAGCAGCCCGACGGGGACCGGGACTAGCGGGAGGAATGAGCAGTTCTTC | CASSPTGTGTSGRNEQFF
- | TRBJ2-7 | 12 | - | TRBV27 | TGTGCCAGCCCCCCCCAAACCTACGAGCAGTACTTC | CASPPQTYEQYF
- | TRBJ2-4 | 15 | - | TRBV6-1 | TGTGCCAGCTCTGGGGGGGGCCTGGCCAAAAACATTCAGTACTTC | CASSGGGLAKNIQYF
few | TRBJ1-1 | 13 | - | TRBV5-1 | TGCGCCAGCACCCTACAGGAGAACACTGAAGCTTTCTTT | CASTLQENTEAFF
many | TRBJ2-1 | 12 | - | TRBV3-1 | TGTGCCAGCAGCCAAGTGCAGACAGCGCAGTTCTTC | CASSQVQTAQFF
few | TRBJ1-2 | 14 | - | TRBV7-2 | TGTGCCAGCAGCCTTGGGACTTTCTCGGGAGGCTACACCTTC | CASSLGTFSGGYTF
few | TRBJ1-1 | 11 | - | TRBV18 | TGTGCCAGCTCCGGGCAGATTGAAGCTTTCTTT | CASSGQIEAFF
many | TRBJ1-2 | 14 | - | TRBV11-3 | TGTGCCAGCAGCTTAGGGACGACGAACTATGGCTACACCTTC | CASSLGTTNYGYTF
many | TRBJ2-1 | 15 | TRBD2 | TRBV12-3/TRBV12-4 | TGTGCCAGCTCCACCGGGGGGGTTTCCTACAATGAGCAGTTCTTC | CASSTGGVSYNEQFF
- | TRBJ1-1 | 14 | - | TRBV5-1 | TGCGCCAGCAGCTTGAGTCAGGGGAACACTGAAGCTTTCTTT | CASSLSQGNTEAFF
- | TRBJ2-2 | 15 | - | TRBV28 | TGTGCCAGCAGTCCCCTTCCGCCAAAGACCGGGGAGCTGTTTTTT | CASSPLPPKTGELFF